This TCR beta chain was sequenced for a study of blood T cell repertoires in COVID-19. The wider study: Both acute and convalescent COVID-19 samples were obtained from the United States, Italy and Spain. PBMCs, B-cell-depleted T cells, or T cells provided the cDNA or gDNA that made up the material.

Per the germline V gene, CDR1 is LGHDT and CDR2 is YNNKEL (reference sequence). The ends were cut back, 0 bases at V and 8 bases at J, with 8 bases in the middle. CDR3 length: 12 residues. Grouping used clinical history reported by participants in a survey and questionnaire. Using immunoSEQ multiplex PCR, the repertoire was profiled, and TCRdb retains in-frame clones only, with some absent. In the table there are about 170,000 clones, around four fifths of which are singletons. Material for sequencing was PBMCs or T cells enriched from blood (not recorded which). The rearrangement uses TRBV3-1 (or the pseudogene TRBV3-2) and TRBJ2-7; D remains unclear. This receptor was taken from a woman in her fifties or sixties in a cohort exposed to, infected with or recovered from COVID-19 (not recorded which). CDR3 bases: TGTGCCAGCAGCCAAGATGGCCGAAAGCAGTACTTC. It yields the protein CASSQDGRKQYF.